This TCR beta chain was identified during a study of beta chain features in type 1 diabetes. The isolated RNA, all of it, was reverse transcribed, so expressed TCRB transcripts were what got sequenced. The protocol was immunoSEQ multiplex PCR, while the TCRdb copy is restricted to in-frame clones and leaves out a portion. Of over 65,000 clones listed, about a third are singletons. The CDR3 totals 12 residues. CDR1 is GTSNPN and CDR2 is SVGIG in the germline V gene (reference sequence). V gave up 4 bases and J gave up 6 bases, with 12 bases separating them. Sequencing was done on a sample of stem cell memory CD4+ T cells from blood. The chain is built from TRBV30 and TRBJ1-1, with a possible D match to TRBD1 (6 bases). The TCR originated in a woman aged 18-30 years in good health. The CDR3 sequence is CAWNQGWAEAFF. The CDR3 DNA follows: TGTGCCTGGAATCAGGGGTGGGCTGAAGCTTTCTTT. Together with reference TRBV30 and TRBJ1-1, the CDR3 gives the full variable domain: SQTIHQWPATLVQPVGSPLSLECTVEGTSNPNLYWYRQAAGRGLQLLFYSVGIGQISSEVPQNLSASRPQDRQFILSSKKLLLSDSGFYLCAWNQGWAEAFFGQGTRLTVV.